This TCR beta chain is drawn from a study of beta chain features in type 1 diabetes. Findings and caveats of the study: At VDJ recombination sites, type 1 diabetes patients had fewer insertions and more deleted nucleotides.

A word on this clone: What it binds is unknown.

Expressed TCRB transcripts were sequenced after all isolated RNA was converted to cDNA. The repertoire was sequenced with immunoSEQ multiplex PCR; TCRdb's copy has only in-frame clones and lacks some. The sample yields roughly 610,000 clones, about 16% seen once. The source is a man between 18 and 35 years old in good health. What was sequenced was naive CD4+ T cells from blood.

The CDR3 loop is CASRSDRANTGELFF. The CDR3, as DNA: TGTGCCAGCAGATCGGACAGGGCGAACACCGGGGAGCTGTTTTTT. This chain connects TRBV5-4 to TRBJ2-2, with 8 bases identical to TRBD1. Germline CDR1 SGHNT, CDR2 YYREEE (reference sequence). There are 15 residues in the CDR3. With V trimmed by 5 bases and J by 0 bases, 3 bases remained unmatched.